Sequencing of this TCR beta chain was carried out in a study of blood T cells in healthy people across ages. As for the study in general: The capture of about one barcoded beta molecule per two T cells was achieved by template switching.

A remark on this clonotype: The target antigen is unknown.

Regarding the study as a whole: With donor CMV status unknown, expanded clonotype changes were possibly confounded.

A second PCR, run for about 7 to 11 cycles, used a sample-barcoded 5' primer plus a J-beta primer mix. TCRdb passed the 5' RACE reads through MiXCR, listing each CDR3 protein once. The table records some 850,000 distinct CDR3 sequences, roughly 24% of them present only once. The individuals who served as donors were healthy Caucasians living in Russia, aged roughly 6 to 95. These data also featured in a second study, about T cells of mothers and their children. That study reports: Second-PCR primer M1S introduced sample barcodes and 2-4 random nucleotides.

The receptor was isolated from a boy younger than 18 in good health. Specimen: blood.

The CDR3 here is CASSLGHLRHGYTF. The DNA for the CDR3 is TGTGCCAGCAGTCTAGGACATCTACGGCATGGCTACACCTTC. V is TRBV12-3 or TRBV12-4 and J is TRBJ1-2, with TRBD1 as a possible D gene (5 bases). Trimming removed 5 bases at V and 6 bases at J, with 16 bases between. This CDR3 is built from 14 residues.